What follows are 30 T cell receptor beta chains derived from one specimen sequenced in a study of blood T cell repertoires in COVID-19. Produced via immunoSEQ multiplex PCR; TCRdb's table is partial and in-frame only. This repertoire shows 200,000 to 250,000 clones, roughly four fifths found once; its top ten account for 5.2%. Sequencing used peripheral blood. These receptors were taken from a woman in her seventies with COVID-19, enrolled during active disease.

This clone was seen a single time. This chain uses TRBV6-2 or TRBV6-3 with TRBJ1-5; D perhaps matches TRBD1 (6 bases). Germline V CDR1 and CDR2: MNHEY, SVGEGT. This CDR3 contains 14 residues. Trimming removed 4 bases at V and 5 bases at J, with 12 bases between. The CDR3 DNA reads TGTGCCAGCAGTTTGGGGAGGGGGTATCAGCCCCAGCATTTT. Translation gives CASSLGRGYQPQHF.

V is TRBV19 and J is TRBJ1-1; 8 bases line up with TRBD1. The CDR3 contains 12 residues. Germline V gene data show CDR1 as LNHDA and CDR2 as SQIVND (reference sequence). The trim removed 5 bases at V and 11 bases at J, leaving 7 bases unmatched. CDR3 nucleotide sequence: TGTGCCAGTAGTTCAGGGGGCCCTGTGGCTTTCTTT. It translates to CASSSGGPVAFF.

The V and J genes are TRBV19 and TRBJ1-5; D not certain. From germline, CDR1 is LNHDA and CDR2 SQIVND (reference sequence). The germline V and J ends were trimmed by 6 bases and 4 bases, with 19 bases remaining between them. The CDR3 extends over 16 amino acids. This CDR3 is CASSYQAGYSNQPQHF. CDR3 DNA: TGTGCCAGTAGCTACCAAGCGGGCTATAGTAATCAGCCCCAGCATTTT.

The chain has TRBV6-2 or TRBV6-3 and TRBJ2-7, with TRBD2 identical over 8 bases. This CDR3 is 15 amino acids long. The V segment lost 2 bases and the J segment 3 bases; nucleotides outside the gene matches: 6. Germline assignment: CDR1 MNHEY and CDR2 SVGEGT. The CDR3 loop reads CASSYGGREDYEQYF. The CDR3 DNA is TGTGCCAGCAGTTACGGGGGGCGGGAGGACTACGAGCAGTACTTC.

The V gene is TRBV3-1 (or the pseudogene TRBV3-2), the J gene TRBJ1-2; 8 nucleotides match TRBD1. V lost 4 bases and J lost 0; bases outside the gene matches: 7. CDR1 LGHDT and CDR2 YNNKEL come from the germline V gene (reference sequence). The CDR3 contains 16 residues. The CDR3 DNA reads as TGTGCCAGCAGCCCAGATAGACAGGGGTCTAACTATGGCTACACCTTC. It codes for CASSPDRQGSNYGYTF.

J is TRBJ2-4 and V is TRBV28, with D perhaps matching TRBD2 (5 bases). This CDR3 comprises 12 residues. Germline lookup yields CDR1 MDHEN and CDR2 SYDVKM. Trimming removed 7 bases at V and 10 bases at J, with 14 bases between. This chain's CDR3 is CASIGESGIQYF. In DNA form, the CDR3 reads TGTGCCAGCATTGGGGAGAGTGGGATTCAGTACTTC.

This chain joins TRBV4-2 and TRBJ2-7, with 12 bases fitting TRBD2. With 3 bases clipped from V and 2 bases from J, the junction kept 5 bases outside the gene matches. The V gene's germline CDR1 is LGHNA and CDR2 YNFKEQ. The length of the CDR3 is 16 residues. CDR3 DNA sequence: TGTGCCAGCAGCCAGGCCACTAGCGGGAGGACCTACGAGCAGTACTTC. Translating gives CASSQATSGRTYEQYF.

The chain links TRBV27 to TRBJ1-3; no definite D call. Trimming took 0 bases from V and 0 from J, leaving 9 bases between them. Germline CDR1 MNHEY, CDR2 SMNVEV (reference sequence). CDR3 length equals 16 residues. CDR3 protein: CASSLSREISGNTIYF. The CDR3 region has the DNA TGTGCCAGCAGTTTATCGCGGGAGATCTCTGGAAACACCATATATTTT.

The V gene is TRBV28, the J gene TRBJ2-5, with D unresolved. This CDR3 region has 17 residues. From germline, CDR1 is MDHEN and CDR2 SYDVKM. The V end was cut by 5 bases, the J end by 5 bases, with 24 bases between. The chain's CDR3 is CASSPGSSVGLVETQYF. The CDR3 DNA sequence: TGTGCCAGCAGTCCGGGTTCTTCGGTAGGTTTAGTCGAGACCCAGTACTTC.

CDR3 DNA: TGTGCCAGCAGCCACCCAACTACAGATACGCAGTATTTT. Encoded protein: CASSHPTTDTQYF. This chain connects TRBV3-1 (or the pseudogene TRBV3-2) to TRBJ2-3; D uncertain. V lost 3 bases and J lost 3, with 7 bases in between. Germline V gives CDR1 LGHDT, CDR2 YNNKEL (reference sequence). The length of the CDR3 is 13 residues.

The rearrangement uses TRBV21-1 and TRBJ1-4; TRBD1 was called by the table and not checked on the DNA. TRBV21-1 is annotated as a pseudogene. The CDR3 sequence is 17 residues long. The CDR3 DNA reads as TGTGCCAGCAGCAAGTATAGGGGGCCCCCAGGAGGTGAAAAACTGTTTTTT. Translated: CASSKYRGPPGGEKLFF.

This clone was recorded only once. The chain recombines TRBV3-1 (or the pseudogene TRBV3-2) with TRBJ2-3; possible D gene TRBD1, 5 bases. V lost 0 bases and J lost 3, with 13 bases in between. The germline gives CDR1 LGHDT, CDR2 YNNKEL (reference sequence). The CDR3 consists of 16 residues. In DNA form, the CDR3 reads TGTGCCAGCAGCCAAGATCTCGCAGGGAATACAGATACGCAGTATTTT. Translated: CASSQDLAGNTDTQYF.

The J gene is TRBJ1-1, the V gene TRBV28; D may be TRBD1 (5 bases). The CDR3 extends over 13 amino acids. CDR1 and CDR2 from the germline V gene are MDHEN and SYDVKM. The V and J ends lost 7 bases and 4 bases respectively, with 13 bases between them. The CDR3 loop reads CASKRGGSTEAFF. CDR3 bases: TGTGCCAGCAAACGGGGGGGAAGCACTGAAGCTTTCTTT.

The CDR3 region has the DNA TGTGCCAGTCGGGACTGGAGACAATACAATGAGCAGTTCTTC. This gives the protein CASRDWRQYNEQFF. The rearrangement uses TRBV25-1 and TRBJ2-1, with D possibly being TRBD2 (6 bases). V lost 9 bases and J lost 4, with 16 bases in between. Per germline, CDR1 MGHDK and CDR2 SYGVNS. The CDR3 sequence is 14 residues long.

The chain has TRBV5-1 and TRBJ1-1, with TRBD1 matching 7 bases. V lost 5 bases to trimming and J lost 1 base; unmatched junction nucleotides: 2. Germline V lookup: CDR1 SGHRS, CDR2 YFSETQ. This CDR3 is 13 amino acids long. For the CDR3, the DNA is TGCGCCAGCAGATCAGGGGGGAACACTGAAGCTTTCTTT. Translating it yields CASRSGGNTEAFF.

This chain joins TRBV7-9 and TRBJ1-6; D is unclear. CDR1 is SEHNR and CDR2 is FQNEAQ in the germline V gene (reference sequence). V was cut by 0 bases and J by 9 bases, with 9 bases left in between. The CDR3 has 14 residues. CDR3 region: CASSLANSGSPLHF. DNA of the CDR3: TGTGCCAGCAGCTTAGCCAACTCCGGTTCACCCCTCCACTTT.

V and J are TRBV5-1 and TRBJ2-3; D might be TRBD2 (6 bases). Germline lookup yields CDR1 SGHRS and CDR2 YFSETQ. V shed 0 bases and J shed 1 base, with 9 bases lying between them. The CDR3 is 15 residues long. CDR3 DNA sequence: TGCGCCAGCAGCTTGGTTAGCGGAGGCACAGATACGCAGTATTTT. It specifies CASSLVSGGTDTQYF.

This chain connects TRBV27 to TRBJ1-3; D is ambiguous. The CDR3 is made up of 14 amino acids. Per the germline V gene, CDR1 is MNHEY and CDR2 is SMNVEV (reference sequence). Deletions cut 5 bases from V and 0 bases from J, with 8 bases between. CDR3 amino acids: CASSADASGNTIYF. Written as DNA, the CDR3 is TGTGCCAGCAGTGCGGATGCCTCTGGAAACACCATATATTTT.

In this sample, this clone turned up a few times. The chain carries TRBV12-5 and TRBJ2-2; 7 nucleotides align to TRBD1. J lost 1 base, V lost 7 bases, and 6 bases had no gene match. Per the germline V gene, CDR1 is LGHNT and CDR2 is FRNRAP. This CDR3 is built from 15 residues. CDR3 protein: CASALDRVNTGELFF. In DNA, the CDR3 is TGTGCTAGTGCTCTCGACAGGGTGAACACCGGGGAGCTGTTTTTT.

The chain recombines TRBV5-1 with TRBJ2-4, with TRBD1 matching over 8 bases. This CDR3 is built from 16 residues. Losses at the gene ends were 3 bases for V and 1 base for J; bases not matched to a gene: 6. Germline V gene sequence: CDR1 SGHRS, CDR2 YFSETQ. The CDR3 loop reads CASSYGTGLAKNIQYF. In nucleotides, the CDR3 is TGCGCCAGCAGCTACGGGACAGGTCTGGCCAAAAACATTCAGTACTTC.

The chain has TRBV10-2 and TRBJ2-3; D unresolved. V lost 7 bases and J lost 1, with 9 bases in between. CDR1 and CDR2 (germline): WSHSY, SAAADI. The CDR3 has 13 amino acids. The CDR3 nucleotides read TGCGCCAGCAAACCCAGCGGCACAGATACGCAGTATTTT. Protein: CASKPSGTDTQYF.

The rearrangement links TRBV5-4 to TRBJ1-6; TRBD1 agrees at 8 bases. Germline V gives CDR1 SGHNT, CDR2 YYREEE (reference sequence). The CDR3 sequence is 15 residues long. The J segment lost 6 bases and the V segment lost 2 bases, leaving 4 bases of the junction unmatched. CDR3 bases: TGTGCCAGCAGCTTAAGCGGACAGGGTAATTCACCCCTCCACTTT. Its protein is CASSLSGQGNSPLHF.

DNA for the CDR3: TGTGCCAGCAGCTGGGGCGGGACCCGGGCTGCCGAGCAGTTCTTC. Translation gives CASSWGGTRAAEQFF. This sequence joins TRBV11-3 and TRBJ2-1, with a possible D match to TRBD2 (6 bases). Trimming removed 4 bases from V and 10 bases from J, with 20 bases in between. Germline CDR1 and CDR2: SGHNT and YENEEA. The CDR3 has 15 amino acids.

The V gene is TRBV5-1, the J gene TRBJ2-2; 9 nucleotides agree with TRBD1. CDR1 is SGHRS and CDR2 is YFSETQ in the germline V gene. The CDR3 totals 17 residues. Germline trimming cut 3 bases from V and 5 bases from J; bases unmatched to any gene: 11. This CDR3 is CASSWEPGTGRTGELFF. CDR3 bases: TGCGCCAGCAGCTGGGAACCCGGGACAGGGCGGACCGGGGAGCTGTTTTTT.

The chain carries TRBV9 and TRBJ2-2, with TRBD2 matching 8 bases. The CDR3 extends over 17 amino acids. The junction had 12 bases not matched to a gene; V was cut back by 0 bases and J by 8 bases. Looked up from germline, CDR1 is SGDLS and CDR2 is YYNGEE. The CDR3 loop is CASSVGSRGRPEGELFF. CDR3 coding DNA: TGTGCCAGCAGCGTAGGGTCTCGCGGGAGGCCCGAGGGGGAGCTGTTTTTT.

V usage is TRBV7-6 and J usage is TRBJ1-2; 9 bases agree with TRBD1. Germline assignment: CDR1 SGHVS and CDR2 FNYEAQ. The junction had 9 bases not matched to a gene; V was cut back by 4 bases and J by 6 bases. The CDR3 spans 15 residues. The CDR3 is CASSSQGQGVNGYTF. The CDR3 coding sequence is TGTGCCAGCAGCTCCCAGGGACAGGGCGTGAATGGCTACACCTTC.

This rearrangement joins TRBV6-1 to TRBJ1-5; D remains unclear. Germline V gene sequence: CDR1 MNHNS, CDR2 SASEGT. V was trimmed by 2 bases and J by 7 bases, leaving 12 bases between them. The CDR3 is 14 residues long. CDR3 protein: CASSERRQSQPQHF. CDR3 DNA: TGTGCCAGCAGTGAAAGGAGGCAGTCCCAGCCCCAGCATTTT.

J is TRBJ2-2 and V is TRBV9; TRBD2 agrees at 7 bases. Germline V gene lookup returns CDR1 SGDLS and CDR2 YYNGEE. This CDR3 region has 19 residues. V was pared by 0 bases and J by 6 bases, with 17 bases of the junction left unmatched. The CDR3, as DNA: TGTGCCAGCAGCGTAGCCCTTCCGACTTCGGGACTACGCCCCGGGGAGCTGTTTTTT. Translated: CASSVALPTSGLRPGELFF.

This chain connects TRBV5-3 to TRBJ2-1; D is unresolved. TRBV5-3 is an ORF, and what it does is uncertain. Trimming stripped 4 bases from V and 9 bases from J, with 8 bases between. The CDR3 contains 11 residues. The DNA of the CDR3 is TGTGCCAGAAGCAGAGTTGTTGAGCAGTTCTTC. Protein: CARSRVVEQFF.

The chain is built from TRBV6-6 and TRBJ1-1; D ambiguous. The germline V and J ends were trimmed by 2 bases and 1 base, with 11 bases remaining between them. The CDR3 loop spans 15 amino acids. Per the germline V gene, CDR1 is MNHNY and CDR2 is SVGAGI (reference sequence). The chain's CDR3 is CASSYPGRGNTEAFF. In DNA, the CDR3 is TGTGCCAGCAGTTACCCTGGTCGGGGGAACACTGAAGCTTTCTTT.